Given below is one T cell receptor beta chain in context. Its antigen is not identified. The method was immunoSEQ multiplex PCR; TCRdb's version includes in-frame clones alone and lacks a portion of them. This table holds about 90,000 clones, around nine tenths found once. The data were taken from a study of PD-1 blockade in classical Hodgkin lymphoma. Study results and caveats: CD4+ TCR diversity rose significantly by C4D1, and CD8+ TCR diversity did not. Complete responders entered with baseline diversity on par with newly diagnosed patients, the results showed.

Time point here: cycle 4 day 1 (C4D1), after six to seven weeks of nivolumab. With no exception, relapse followed autologous stem cell transplantation in all patients, and brentuximab vedotin exposure varied. Classifying best responses yielded complete response, partial response or progressive disease. Sample: peripheral blood mononuclear cells (PBMCs), taken before the fourth cycle of nivolumab. The receptor was derived from a human donor with classical Hodgkin lymphoma.

The CDR3 DNA is TGTGCCAGCAGGTCCCTACTTCTCAATGAGCAGTTCTTC. Protein product: CASRSLLLNEQFF. The chain links TRBV2 to TRBJ2-1; D unresolved. Trimming cost V 6 bases and J 6 bases, with 12 bases left between them. The CDR3 sequence is 13 residues long. The germline gives CDR1 SNHLY, CDR2 FYNNEI.